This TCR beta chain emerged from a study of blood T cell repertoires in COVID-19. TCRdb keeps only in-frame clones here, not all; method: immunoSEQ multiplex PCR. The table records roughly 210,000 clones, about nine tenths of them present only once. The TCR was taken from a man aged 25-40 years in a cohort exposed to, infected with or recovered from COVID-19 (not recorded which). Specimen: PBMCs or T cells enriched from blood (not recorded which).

The CDR3 here is CASSSPGLAGVGTDTQYF. The CDR3 DNA is TGTGCCAGCAGTTCCCCGGGACTAGCGGGAGTCGGGACAGATACGCAGTATTTT. This chain uses TRBV28 with TRBJ2-3; 14 bases fit TRBD2. This CDR3 contains 18 residues. J gave up 3 bases and V 4 bases, and 9 bases lay outside the gene matches. Looked up from germline, CDR1 is MDHEN and CDR2 is SYDVKM.